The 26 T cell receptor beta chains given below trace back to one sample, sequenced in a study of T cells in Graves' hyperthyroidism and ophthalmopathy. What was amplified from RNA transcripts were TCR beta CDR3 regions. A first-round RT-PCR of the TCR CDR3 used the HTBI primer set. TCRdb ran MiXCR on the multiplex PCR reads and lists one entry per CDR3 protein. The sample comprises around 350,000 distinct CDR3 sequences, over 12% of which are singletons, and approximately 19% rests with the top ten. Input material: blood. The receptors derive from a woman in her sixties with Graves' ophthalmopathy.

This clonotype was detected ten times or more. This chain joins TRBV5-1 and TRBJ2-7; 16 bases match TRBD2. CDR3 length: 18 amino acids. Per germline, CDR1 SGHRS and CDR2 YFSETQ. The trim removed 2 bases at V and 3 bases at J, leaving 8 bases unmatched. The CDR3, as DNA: TGCGCCAGCAGCTTCCTGACCGGGACTAGCGGGAGGGGCTACGAGCAGTACTTC. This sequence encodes CASSFLTGTSGRGYEQYF.

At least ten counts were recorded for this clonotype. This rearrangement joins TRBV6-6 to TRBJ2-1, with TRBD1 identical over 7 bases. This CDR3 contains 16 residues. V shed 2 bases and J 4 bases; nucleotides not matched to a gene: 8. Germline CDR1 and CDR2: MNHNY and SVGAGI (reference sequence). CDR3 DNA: TGTGCCAGCAGTTACCAGACAGGGCGTTCATACAATGAGCAGTTCTTC. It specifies CASSYQTGRSYNEQFF.

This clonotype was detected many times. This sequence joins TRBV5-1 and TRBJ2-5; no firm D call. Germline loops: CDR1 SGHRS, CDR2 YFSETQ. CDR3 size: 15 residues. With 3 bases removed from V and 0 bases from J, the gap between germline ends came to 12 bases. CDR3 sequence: CASSYELSNQETQYF. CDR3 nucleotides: TGCGCCAGCAGCTACGAACTTAGCAACCAAGAGACCCAGTACTTC.

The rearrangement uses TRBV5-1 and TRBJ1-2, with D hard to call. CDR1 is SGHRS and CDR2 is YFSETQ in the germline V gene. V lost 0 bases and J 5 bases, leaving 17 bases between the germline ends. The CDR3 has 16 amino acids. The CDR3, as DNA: TGCGCCAGCAGCTTGGCCCCGACCGGGAAGGGTTATGGCTACACCTTC. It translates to CASSLAPTGKGYGYTF.

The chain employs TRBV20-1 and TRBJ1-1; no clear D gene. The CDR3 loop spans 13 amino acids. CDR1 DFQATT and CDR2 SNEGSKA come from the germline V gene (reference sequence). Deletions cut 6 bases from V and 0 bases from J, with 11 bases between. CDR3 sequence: CSAPEPVNTEAFF. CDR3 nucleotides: TGCAGTGCACCCGAACCGGTGAACACTGAAGCTTTCTTT.

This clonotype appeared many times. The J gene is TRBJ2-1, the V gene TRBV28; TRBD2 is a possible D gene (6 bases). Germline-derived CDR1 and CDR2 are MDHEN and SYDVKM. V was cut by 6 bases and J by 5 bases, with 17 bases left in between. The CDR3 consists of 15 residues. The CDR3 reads CASRASGTSNNEQFF. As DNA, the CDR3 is TGTGCCAGCAGGGCCTCCGGGACTTCGAACAATGAGCAGTTCTTC.

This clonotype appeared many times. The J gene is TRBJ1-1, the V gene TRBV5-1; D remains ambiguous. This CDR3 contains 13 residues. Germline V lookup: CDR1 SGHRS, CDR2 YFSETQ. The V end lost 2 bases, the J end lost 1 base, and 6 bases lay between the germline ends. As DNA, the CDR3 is TGCGCCAGCAGCTTCGGTTCGAACACTGAAGCTTTCTTT. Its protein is CASSFGSNTEAFF.

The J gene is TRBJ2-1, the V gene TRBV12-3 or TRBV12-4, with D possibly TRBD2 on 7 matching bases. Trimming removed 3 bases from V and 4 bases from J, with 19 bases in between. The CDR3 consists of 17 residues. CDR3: CASSLVRGLNPYNEQFF. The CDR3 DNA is TGTGCCAGCAGTTTGGTGCGGGGGCTAAACCCATACAATGAGCAGTTCTTC.

Here the CDR3 DNA reads TGTGCCAGCAGTTACGACCGCCGGGCTGACTACAATGAGCAGTTCTTC. This translates into CASSYDRRADYNEQFF. The V and J genes are TRBV6-2 or TRBV6-3 and TRBJ2-1; D not resolved. This CDR3 contains 16 residues. Per the germline V gene, CDR1 is MNHEY and CDR2 is SVGEGT. Trimming took off 2 bases at V and 3 bases at J, with 14 bases between the two ends.

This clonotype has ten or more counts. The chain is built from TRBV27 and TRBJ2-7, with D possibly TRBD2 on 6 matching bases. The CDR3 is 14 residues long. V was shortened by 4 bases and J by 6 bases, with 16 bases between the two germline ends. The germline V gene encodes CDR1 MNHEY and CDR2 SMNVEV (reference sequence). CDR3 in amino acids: CASSSVRDSGEQYF. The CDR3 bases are TGTGCCAGCAGTTCCGTACGGGACTCGGGCGAGCAGTACTTC.

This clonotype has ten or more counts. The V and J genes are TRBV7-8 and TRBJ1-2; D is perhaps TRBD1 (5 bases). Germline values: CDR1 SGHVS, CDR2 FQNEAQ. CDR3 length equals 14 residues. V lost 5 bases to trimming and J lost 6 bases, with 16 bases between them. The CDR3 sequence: CASSLEGQPHGYTF. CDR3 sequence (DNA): TGTGCCAGCAGCCTAGAGGGGCAGCCCCATGGCTACACCTTC.

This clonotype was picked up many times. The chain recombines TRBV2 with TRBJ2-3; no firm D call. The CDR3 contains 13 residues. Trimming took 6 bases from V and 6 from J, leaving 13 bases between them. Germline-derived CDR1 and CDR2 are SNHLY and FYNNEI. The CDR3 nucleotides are TGTGCCAGCAGACCCTCTCCTGGGGATACGCAGTATTTT. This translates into CASRPSPGDTQYF.

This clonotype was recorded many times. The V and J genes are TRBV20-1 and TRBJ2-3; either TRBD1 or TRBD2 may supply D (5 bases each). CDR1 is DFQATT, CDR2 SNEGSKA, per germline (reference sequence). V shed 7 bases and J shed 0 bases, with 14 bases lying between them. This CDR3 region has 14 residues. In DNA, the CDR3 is TGCAGTGAGGGTTCGGGGCGCAGCACAGATACGCAGTATTTT. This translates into CSEGSGRSTDTQYF.

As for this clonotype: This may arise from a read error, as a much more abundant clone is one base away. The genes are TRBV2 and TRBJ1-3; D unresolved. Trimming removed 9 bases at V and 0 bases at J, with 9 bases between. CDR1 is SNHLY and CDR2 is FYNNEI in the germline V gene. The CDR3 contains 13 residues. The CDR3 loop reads CASGGDSGNTIYF. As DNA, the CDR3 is TGTGCCAGTGGAGGAGACTCTGGAAACACCATATATTTT.

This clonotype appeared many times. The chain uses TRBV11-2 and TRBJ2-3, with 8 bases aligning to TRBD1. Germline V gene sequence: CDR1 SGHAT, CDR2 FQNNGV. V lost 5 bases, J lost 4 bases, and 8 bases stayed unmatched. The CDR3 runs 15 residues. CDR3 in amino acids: CASSAYRGKSDTQYF. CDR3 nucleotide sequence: TGTGCCAGCAGCGCTTACAGGGGGAAATCAGATACGCAGTATTTT.

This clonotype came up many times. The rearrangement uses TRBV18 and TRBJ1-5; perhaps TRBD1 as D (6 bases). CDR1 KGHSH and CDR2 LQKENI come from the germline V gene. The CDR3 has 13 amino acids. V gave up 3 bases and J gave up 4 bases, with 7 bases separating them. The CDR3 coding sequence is TGTGCCAGCTCACCCGGGACAAATCAGCCCCAGCATTTT. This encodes CASSPGTNQPQHF.

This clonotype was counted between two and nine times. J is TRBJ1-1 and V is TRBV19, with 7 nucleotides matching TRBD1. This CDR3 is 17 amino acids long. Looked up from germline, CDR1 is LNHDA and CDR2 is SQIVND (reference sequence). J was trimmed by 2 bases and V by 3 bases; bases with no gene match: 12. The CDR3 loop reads CASSMGSRGGNNTEAFF. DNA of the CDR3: TGTGCCAGTAGTATGGGATCCAGGGGGGGAAATAACACTGAAGCTTTCTTT.

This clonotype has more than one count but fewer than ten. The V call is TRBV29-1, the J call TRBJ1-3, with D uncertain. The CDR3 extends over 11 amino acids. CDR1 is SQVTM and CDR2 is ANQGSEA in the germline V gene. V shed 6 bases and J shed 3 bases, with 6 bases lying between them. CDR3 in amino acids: CSVRLGNTIYF. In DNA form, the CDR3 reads TGCAGCGTACGCCTTGGAAACACCATATATTTT.

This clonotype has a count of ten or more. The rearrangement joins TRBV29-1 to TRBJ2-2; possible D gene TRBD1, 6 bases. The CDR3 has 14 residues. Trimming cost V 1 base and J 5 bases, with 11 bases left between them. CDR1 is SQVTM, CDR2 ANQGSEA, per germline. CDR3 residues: CSVEAAGATGELFF. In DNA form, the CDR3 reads TGCAGCGTTGAAGCGGCAGGGGCAACCGGGGAGCTGTTTTTT.

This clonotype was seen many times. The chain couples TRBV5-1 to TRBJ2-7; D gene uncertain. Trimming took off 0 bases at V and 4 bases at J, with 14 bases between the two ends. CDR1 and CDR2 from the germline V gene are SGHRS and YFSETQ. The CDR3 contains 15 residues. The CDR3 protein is CASSLGFNGMYEQYF. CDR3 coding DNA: TGCGCCAGCAGCTTGGGTTTTAATGGCATGTACGAGCAGTACTTC.

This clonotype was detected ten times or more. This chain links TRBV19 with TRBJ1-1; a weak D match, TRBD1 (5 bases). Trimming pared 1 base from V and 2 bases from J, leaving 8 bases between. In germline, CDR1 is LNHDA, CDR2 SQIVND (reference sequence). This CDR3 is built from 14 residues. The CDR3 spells CASSIARGNTEAFF. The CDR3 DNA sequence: TGTGCCAGTAGTATAGCTAGGGGTAACACTGAAGCTTTCTTT.

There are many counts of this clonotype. CDR3 nucleotide sequence: TGTGCCAGCAGCTTAGTAATAGCCTCTTACTACAATGAGCAGTTCTTC. As protein: CASSLVIASYYNEQFF. This chain links TRBV7-8 with TRBJ2-1, with no clear D. The V gene's germline CDR1 is SGHVS and CDR2 FQNEAQ. The CDR3 spans 16 residues. Trimming left V 1 base short and J 3 bases short, with 13 bases between.

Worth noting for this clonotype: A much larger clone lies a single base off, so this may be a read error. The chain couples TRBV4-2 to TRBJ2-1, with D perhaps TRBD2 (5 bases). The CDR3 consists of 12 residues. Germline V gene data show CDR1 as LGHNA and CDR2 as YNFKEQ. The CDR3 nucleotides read TGTGCCGGCAGCCAAGAGGGAAACGAGCAGTTCTTC. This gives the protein CAGSQEGNEQFF.

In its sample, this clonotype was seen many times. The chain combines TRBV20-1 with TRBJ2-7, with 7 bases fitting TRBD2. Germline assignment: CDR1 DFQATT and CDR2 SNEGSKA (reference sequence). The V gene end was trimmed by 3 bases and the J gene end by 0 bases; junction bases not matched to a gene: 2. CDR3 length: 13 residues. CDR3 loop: CSARPGGSYEQYF. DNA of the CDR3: TGCAGTGCTAGGCCGGGGGGCTCCTACGAGCAGTACTTC.

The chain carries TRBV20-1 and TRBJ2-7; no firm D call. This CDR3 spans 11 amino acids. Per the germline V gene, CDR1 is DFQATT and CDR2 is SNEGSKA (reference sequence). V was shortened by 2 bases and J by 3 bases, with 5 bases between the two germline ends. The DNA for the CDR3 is TGCAGTGCTAGATCCGACTACGAGCAGTACTTC. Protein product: CSARSDYEQYF.

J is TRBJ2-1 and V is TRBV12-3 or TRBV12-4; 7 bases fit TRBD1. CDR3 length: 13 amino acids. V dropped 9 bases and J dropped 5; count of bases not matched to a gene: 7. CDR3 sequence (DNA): TGTGCCAGTACGACAGGGAGTCACAATGAGCAGTTCTTC. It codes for CASTTGSHNEQFF.